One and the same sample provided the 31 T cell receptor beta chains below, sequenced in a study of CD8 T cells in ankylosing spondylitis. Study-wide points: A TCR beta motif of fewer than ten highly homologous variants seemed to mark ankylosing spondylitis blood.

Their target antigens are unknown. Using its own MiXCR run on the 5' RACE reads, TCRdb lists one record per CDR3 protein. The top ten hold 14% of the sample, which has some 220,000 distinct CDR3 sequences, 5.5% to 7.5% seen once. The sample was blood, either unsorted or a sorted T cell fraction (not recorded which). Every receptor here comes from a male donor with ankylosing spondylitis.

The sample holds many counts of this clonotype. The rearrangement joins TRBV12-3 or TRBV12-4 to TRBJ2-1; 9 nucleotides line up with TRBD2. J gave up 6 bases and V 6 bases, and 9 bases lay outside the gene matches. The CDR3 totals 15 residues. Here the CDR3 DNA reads TGTGCCAGCAGACCCGGGACTAGCCCTTCCAATGAGCAGTTCTTC. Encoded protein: CASRPGTSPSNEQFF.

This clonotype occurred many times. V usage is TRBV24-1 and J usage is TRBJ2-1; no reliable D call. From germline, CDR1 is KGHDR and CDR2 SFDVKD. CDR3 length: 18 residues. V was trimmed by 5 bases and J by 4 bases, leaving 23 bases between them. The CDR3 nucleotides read TGTGCCACCAGTGCCGCTACTCCCAGGAACATAGCTTACAATGAGCAGTTCTTC. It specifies CATSAATPRNIAYNEQFF.

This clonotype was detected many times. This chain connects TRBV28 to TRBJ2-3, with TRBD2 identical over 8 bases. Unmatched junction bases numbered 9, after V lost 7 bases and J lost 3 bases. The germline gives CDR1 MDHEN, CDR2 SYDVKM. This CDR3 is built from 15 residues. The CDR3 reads CASNPSVAGTDTQYF. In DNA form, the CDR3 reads TGTGCCAGCAATCCTTCCGTAGCGGGAACAGATACGCAGTATTTT.

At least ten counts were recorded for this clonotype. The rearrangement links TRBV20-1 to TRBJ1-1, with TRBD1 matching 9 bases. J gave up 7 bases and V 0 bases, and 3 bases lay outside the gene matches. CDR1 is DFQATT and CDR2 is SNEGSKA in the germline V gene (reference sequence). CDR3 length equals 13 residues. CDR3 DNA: TGCAGTGCTAGAGAGACAGGGGGTTTTGAAGCTTTCTTT. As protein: CSARETGGFEAFF.

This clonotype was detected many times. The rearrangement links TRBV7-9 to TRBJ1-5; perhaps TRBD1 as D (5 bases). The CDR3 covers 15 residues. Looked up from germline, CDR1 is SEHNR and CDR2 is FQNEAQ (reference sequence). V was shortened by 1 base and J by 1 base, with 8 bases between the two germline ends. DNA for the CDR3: TGTGCCAGCAGCTTAGGGGGGTCCAGCAATCAGCCCCAGCATTTT. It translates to CASSLGGSSNQPQHF.

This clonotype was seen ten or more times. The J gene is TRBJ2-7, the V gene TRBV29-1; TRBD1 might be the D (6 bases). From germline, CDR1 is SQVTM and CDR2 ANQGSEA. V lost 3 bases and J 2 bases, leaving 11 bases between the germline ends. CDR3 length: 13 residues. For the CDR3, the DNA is TGCAGCGTTGATCTCGCAGGGGCCTACGAGCAGTACTTC. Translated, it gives CSVDLAGAYEQYF.

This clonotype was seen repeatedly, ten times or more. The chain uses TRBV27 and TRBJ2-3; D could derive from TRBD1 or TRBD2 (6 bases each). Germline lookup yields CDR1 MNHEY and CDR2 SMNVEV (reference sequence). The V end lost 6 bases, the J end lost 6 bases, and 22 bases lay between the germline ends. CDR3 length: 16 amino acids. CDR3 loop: CASSRIDLEGGDTQYF. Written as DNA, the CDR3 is TGTGCCAGCAGCCGAATCGACCTCGAAGGGGGGGATACGCAGTATTTT.

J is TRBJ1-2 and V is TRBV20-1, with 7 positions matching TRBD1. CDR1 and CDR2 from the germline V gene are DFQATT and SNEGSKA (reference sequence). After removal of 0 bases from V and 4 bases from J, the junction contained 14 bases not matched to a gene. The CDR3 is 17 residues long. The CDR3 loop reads CSARDIGSLDRAYGYTF. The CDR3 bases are TGCAGTGCTAGAGATATCGGGTCTTTAGACAGGGCCTATGGCTACACCTTC.

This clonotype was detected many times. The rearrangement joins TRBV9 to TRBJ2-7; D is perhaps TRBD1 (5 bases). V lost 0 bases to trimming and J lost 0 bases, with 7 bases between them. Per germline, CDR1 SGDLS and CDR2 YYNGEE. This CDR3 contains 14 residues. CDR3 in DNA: TGTGCCAGCAGCGTAGCCGACAGCTCCTACGAGCAGTACTTC. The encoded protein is CASSVADSSYEQYF. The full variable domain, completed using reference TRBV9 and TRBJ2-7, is DSGVTQTPKHLITATGQRVTLRCSPRSGDLSVYWYQQSLDQGLQFLIQYYNGEERAKGNILERFSAQQFPDLHSELNLSSLELGDSALYFCASSVADSSYEQYFGPGTRLTVT.

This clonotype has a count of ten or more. The CDR3 DNA is TGCGCCAGCAGCCAAGAACCGGGACAGGCCACAGATACGCAGTATTTT. Translated: CASSQEPGQATDTQYF. The V and J genes are TRBV4-3 and TRBJ2-3; 8 bases are a match to TRBD1. From germline, CDR1 is LGHNA and CDR2 YSLEER. V was pared by 0 bases and J by 2 bases, with 4 bases of the junction left unmatched. This CDR3 spans 16 amino acids.

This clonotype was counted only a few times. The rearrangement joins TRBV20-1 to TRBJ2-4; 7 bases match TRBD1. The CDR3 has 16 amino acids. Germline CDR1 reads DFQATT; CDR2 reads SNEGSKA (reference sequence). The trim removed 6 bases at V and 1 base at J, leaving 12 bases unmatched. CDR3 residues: CSATSTGMGAKNIQYF. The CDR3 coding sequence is TGCAGTGCGACGTCGACAGGGATGGGGGCCAAAAACATTCAGTACTTC.

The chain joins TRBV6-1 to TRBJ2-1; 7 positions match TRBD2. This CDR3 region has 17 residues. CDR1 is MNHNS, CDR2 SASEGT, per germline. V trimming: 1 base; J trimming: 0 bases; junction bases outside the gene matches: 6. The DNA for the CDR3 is TGTGCCAGCAGTGAAGTAAACGGGAGGAGCTCCTACAATGAGCAGTTCTTC. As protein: CASSEVNGRSSYNEQFF.

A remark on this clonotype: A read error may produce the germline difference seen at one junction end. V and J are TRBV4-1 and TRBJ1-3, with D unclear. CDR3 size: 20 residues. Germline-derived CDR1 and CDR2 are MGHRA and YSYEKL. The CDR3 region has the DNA TGCGCCAGCAGCCAAGCCCTTCCGGGAGCAATTACAAGCTCTGAAAACACCATATATTTT. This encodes CASSQALPGAITSSENTIYF.

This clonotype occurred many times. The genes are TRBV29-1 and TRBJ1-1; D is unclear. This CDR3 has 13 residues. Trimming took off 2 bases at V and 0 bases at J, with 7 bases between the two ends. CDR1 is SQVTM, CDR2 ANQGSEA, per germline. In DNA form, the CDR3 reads TGCAGCGTTGAATATACGTTGAACACTGAAGCTTTCTTT. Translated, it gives CSVEYTLNTEAFF.

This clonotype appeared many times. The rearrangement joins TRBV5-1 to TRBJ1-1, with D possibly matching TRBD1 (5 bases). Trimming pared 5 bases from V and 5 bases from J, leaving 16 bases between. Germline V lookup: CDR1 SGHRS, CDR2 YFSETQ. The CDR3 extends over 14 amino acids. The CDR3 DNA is TGCGCCAGCAGGATAGGGGACTCGGGTACTGAAGCTTTCTTT. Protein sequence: CASRIGDSGTEAFF.

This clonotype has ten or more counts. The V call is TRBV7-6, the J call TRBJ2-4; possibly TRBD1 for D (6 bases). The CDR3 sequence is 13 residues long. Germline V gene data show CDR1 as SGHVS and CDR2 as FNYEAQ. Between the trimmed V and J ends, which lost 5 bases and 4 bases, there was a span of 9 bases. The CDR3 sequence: CASSPTGKNIQYF. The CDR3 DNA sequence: TGTGCCAGCAGCCCTACAGGGAAAAACATTCAGTACTTC.

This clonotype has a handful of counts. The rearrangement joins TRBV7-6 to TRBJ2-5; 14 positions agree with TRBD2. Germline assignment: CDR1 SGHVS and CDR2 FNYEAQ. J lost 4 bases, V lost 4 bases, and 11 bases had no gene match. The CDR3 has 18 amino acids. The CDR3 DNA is TGTGCCAGCAGCTCGGGACTAGCGGGGGTCCCCGGTCGAGAGACCCAGTACTTC. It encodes CASSSGLAGVPGRETQYF.

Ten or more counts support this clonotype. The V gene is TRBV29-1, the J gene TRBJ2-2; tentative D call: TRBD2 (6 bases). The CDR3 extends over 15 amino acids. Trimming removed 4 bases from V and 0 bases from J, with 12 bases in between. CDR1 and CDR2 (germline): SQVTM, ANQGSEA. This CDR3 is CSVVAVDANTGELFF. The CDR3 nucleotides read TGCAGCGTTGTAGCGGTTGACGCGAACACCGGGGAGCTGTTTTTT.

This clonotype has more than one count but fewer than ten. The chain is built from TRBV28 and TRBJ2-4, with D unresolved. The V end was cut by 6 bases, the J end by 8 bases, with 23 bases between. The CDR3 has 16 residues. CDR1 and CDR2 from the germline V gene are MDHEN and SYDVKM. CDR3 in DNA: TGTGCCAGCAGGCTCCAGTTTGGCAGCAATTGGGACATTCAGTACTTC. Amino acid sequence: CASRLQFGSNWDIQYF.

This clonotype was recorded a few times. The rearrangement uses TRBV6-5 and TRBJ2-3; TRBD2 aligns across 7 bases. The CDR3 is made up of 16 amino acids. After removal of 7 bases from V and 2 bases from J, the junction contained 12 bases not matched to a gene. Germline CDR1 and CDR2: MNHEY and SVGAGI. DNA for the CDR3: TGTGCCAGCAATAATCTCCCCAGCGGGGCCACAGATACGCAGTATTTT. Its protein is CASNNLPSGATDTQYF.

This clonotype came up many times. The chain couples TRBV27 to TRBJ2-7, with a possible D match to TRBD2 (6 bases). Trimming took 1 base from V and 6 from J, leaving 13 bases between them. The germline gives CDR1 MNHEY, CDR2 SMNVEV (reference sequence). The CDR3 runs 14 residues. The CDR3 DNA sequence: TGTGCCAGCAGTTTATTGGGGGGTCCGGGCGAGCAGTACTTC. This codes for CASSLLGGPGEQYF.

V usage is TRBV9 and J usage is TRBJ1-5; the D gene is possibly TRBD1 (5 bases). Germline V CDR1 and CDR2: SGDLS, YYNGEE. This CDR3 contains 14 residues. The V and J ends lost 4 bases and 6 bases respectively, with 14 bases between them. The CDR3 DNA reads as TGTGCCAGCAGCCTATTAGGAGGGGTTCAGCCCCAGCATTTT. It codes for CASSLLGGVQPQHF.

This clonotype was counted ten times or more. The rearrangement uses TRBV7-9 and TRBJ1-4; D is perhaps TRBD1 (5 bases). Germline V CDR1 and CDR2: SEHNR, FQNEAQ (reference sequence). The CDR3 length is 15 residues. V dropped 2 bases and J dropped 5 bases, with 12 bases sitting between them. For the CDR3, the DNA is TGTGCCAGCAGCTTATTTACAGGCGGGAATGAAAAACTGTTTTTT. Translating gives CASSLFTGGNEKLFF.

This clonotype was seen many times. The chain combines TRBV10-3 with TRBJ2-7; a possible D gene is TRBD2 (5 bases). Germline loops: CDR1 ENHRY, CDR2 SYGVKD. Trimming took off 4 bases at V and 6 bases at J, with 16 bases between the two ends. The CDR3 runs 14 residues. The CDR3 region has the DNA TGTGCCATCAGTGGGACGGCCGAGGGTACCGAGCAGTACTTC. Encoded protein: CAISGTAEGTEQYF.

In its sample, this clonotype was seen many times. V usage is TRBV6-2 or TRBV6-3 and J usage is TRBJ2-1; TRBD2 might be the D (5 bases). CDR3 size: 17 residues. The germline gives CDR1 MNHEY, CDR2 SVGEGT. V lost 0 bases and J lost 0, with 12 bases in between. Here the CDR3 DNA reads TGTGCCAGCAGTTACTCGAGGGAGACGGCCTCCTACAATGAGCAGTTCTTC. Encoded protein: CASSYSRETASYNEQFF.

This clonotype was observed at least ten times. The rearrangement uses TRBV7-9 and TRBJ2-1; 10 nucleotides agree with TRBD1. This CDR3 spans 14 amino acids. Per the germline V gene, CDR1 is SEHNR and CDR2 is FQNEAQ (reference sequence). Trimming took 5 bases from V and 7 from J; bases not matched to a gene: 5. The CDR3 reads CASSGDRGGNEQFF. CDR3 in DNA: TGTGCCAGCAGCGGGGACAGGGGCGGGAATGAGCAGTTCTTC.

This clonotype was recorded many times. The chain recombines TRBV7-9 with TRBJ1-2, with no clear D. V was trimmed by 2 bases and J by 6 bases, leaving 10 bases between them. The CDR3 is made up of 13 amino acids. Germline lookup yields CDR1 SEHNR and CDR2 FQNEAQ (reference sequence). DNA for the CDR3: TGTGCCAGCAGCTTAACGGAAAAGAATGGCTACACCTTC. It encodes CASSLTEKNGYTF.

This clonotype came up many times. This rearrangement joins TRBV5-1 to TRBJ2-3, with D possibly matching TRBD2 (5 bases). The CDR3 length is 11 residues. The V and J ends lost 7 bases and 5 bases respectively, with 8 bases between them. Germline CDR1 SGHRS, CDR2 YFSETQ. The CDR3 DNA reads TGCGCCAGCCCTGGAGGAGATACGCAGTATTTT. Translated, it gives CASPGGDTQYF.

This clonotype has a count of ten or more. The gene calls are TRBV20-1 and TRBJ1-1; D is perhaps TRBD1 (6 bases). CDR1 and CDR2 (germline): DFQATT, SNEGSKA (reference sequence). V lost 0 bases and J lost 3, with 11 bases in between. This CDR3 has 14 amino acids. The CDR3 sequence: CSAREGRGHTEAFF. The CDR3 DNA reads TGCAGTGCTAGAGAAGGCAGGGGACACACTGAAGCTTTCTTT.

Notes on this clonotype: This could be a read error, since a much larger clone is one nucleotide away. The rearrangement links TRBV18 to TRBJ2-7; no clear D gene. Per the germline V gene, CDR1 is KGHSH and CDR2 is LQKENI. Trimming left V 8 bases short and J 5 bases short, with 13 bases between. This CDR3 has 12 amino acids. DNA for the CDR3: TGTGCCAGCAAGATAGGGATTGACGAGCAGTACTTC. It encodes CASKIGIDEQYF.

The CDR3 nucleotides read TGTGCCAGTAGTATAGGGCTAGCGAACACCGGGGAGCTGTTTTTT. This sequence encodes CASSIGLANTGELFF. The rearrangement joins TRBV19 to TRBJ2-2; the D is unclear. The V gene lost 1 base and the J gene lost 0 bases, with 6 bases spanning the gap. The CDR3 runs 15 residues. Germline CDR1 is LNHDA and CDR2 is SQIVND (reference sequence).